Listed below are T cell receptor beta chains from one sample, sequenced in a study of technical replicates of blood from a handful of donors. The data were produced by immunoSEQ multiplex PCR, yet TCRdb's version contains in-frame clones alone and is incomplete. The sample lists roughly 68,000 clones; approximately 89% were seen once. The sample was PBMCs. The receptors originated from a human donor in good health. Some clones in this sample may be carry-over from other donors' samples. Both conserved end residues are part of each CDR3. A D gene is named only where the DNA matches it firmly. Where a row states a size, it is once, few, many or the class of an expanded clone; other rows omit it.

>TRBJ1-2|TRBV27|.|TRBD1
TGTGCCAGCAGTTTATCCTCCGGGACAGGCTATGGCTACACCTTC
CASSLSSGTGYGYTF
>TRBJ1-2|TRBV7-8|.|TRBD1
TGTGCCAGCAGCTTAGGGGACAGCTATGGCTACACCTTC
CASSLGDSYGYTF
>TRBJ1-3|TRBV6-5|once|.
TGTGCCAGCAGTTTCGGGGGAAAGGCGGGAAACACCATATATTTT
CASSFGGKAGNTIYF
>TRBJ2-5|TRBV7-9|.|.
TGTGCCAGCAGCCTAGGCGGCATCTCGGGGGAGACCCAGTACTTC
CASSLGGISGETQYF
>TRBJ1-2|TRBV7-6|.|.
TGTGCCAGCAGCTTACAGGGGTCTGGATTAGGCTACACCTTC
CASSLQGSGLGYTF
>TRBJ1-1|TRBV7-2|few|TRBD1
TGTGCCAGCAGCTTAAGGGGGCTAGGCACTGAAGCTTTCTTT
CASSLRGLGTEAFF
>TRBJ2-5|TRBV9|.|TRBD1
TGTGCCAGCAGCGCGAAGGGACAGAAGGAGACCCAGTACTTC
CASSAKGQKETQYF
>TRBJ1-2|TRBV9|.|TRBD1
TGTGCCAGCAGCGGGCGGACAGGGCCCTATGGCTACACCTTC
CASSGRTGPYGYTF
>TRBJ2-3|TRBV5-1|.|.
TGCGCCAGCGCGCAGGGCACAGATACGCAGTATTTT
CASAQGTDTQYF
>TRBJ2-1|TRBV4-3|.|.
TGCGCCAGCAGTCCCTCGGGAGCCGGGTACAATGAGCAGTTCTTC
CASSPSGAGYNEQFF
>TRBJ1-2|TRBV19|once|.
TGTGCCAGTATACAGCGGGGCCGATACTATGGCTACACCTTC
CASIQRGRYYGYTF
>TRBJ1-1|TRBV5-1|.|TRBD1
TGCGCCAGCAGCTCTGGGACAGCGAACACTGAAGCTTTCTTT
CASSSGTANTEAFF
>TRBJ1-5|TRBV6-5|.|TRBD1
TGTGCCAGCAGAGGACAGGGAGGGAATCAGCCCCAGCATTTT
CASRGQGGNQPQHF
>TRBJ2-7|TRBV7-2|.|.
TGTGCCAGCAGCTCTGCTGGACTCTTCTCCTACGAGCAGTACTTC
CASSSAGLFSYEQYF
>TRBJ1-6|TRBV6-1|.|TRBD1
TGTGCCAGCAGTCCCGACAGGGGTAGCAATTCACCCCTCCACTTT
CASSPDRGSNSPLHF
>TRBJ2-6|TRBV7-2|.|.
TGTGCCAGCAGCTCCCGAAGCGCTGGGGCCAACGTCCTGACTTTC
CASSSRSAGANVLTF
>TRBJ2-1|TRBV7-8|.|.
TGTGCCAGCAGCTTAGGGGTAGACAGACTCTCCTACAATGAGCAGTTCTTC
CASSLGVDRLSYNEQFF
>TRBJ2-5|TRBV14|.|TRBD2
TGTGCCAGCAGCCCACGCCAACTAGCGGGAGAGACCCAGTACTTC
CASSPRQLAGETQYF
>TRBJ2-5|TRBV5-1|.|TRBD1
TGCGCCAGCGCATTAGGGGGCCTAAAACAAGAGACCCAGTACTTC
CASALGGLKQETQYF
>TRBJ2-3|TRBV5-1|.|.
TGCGCCAGCAGCTTTGATGGCAGTAGCACAGATACGCAGTATTTT
CASSFDGSSTDTQYF
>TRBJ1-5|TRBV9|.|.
TGTGCCAGCAGCGTAGGTGTGGGAGGCAATCAGCCCCAGCATTTT
CASSVGVGGNQPQHF
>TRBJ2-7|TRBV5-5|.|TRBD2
TGTGCCAGCAGCACGGGGGCTAGCGGGAGACGTTTAAACTACGAGCAGTACTTC
CASSTGASGRRLNYEQYF
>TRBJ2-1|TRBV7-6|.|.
TGTGCCAGCAGACAAGCGTGGGAGACTAAGGGTGAGCAGTTCTTC
CASRQAWETKGEQFF
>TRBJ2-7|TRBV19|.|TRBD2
TGTGCCAGTAGTAGAGGACTAGCGGAGGGCTACGAGCAGTACTTC
CASSRGLAEGYEQYF
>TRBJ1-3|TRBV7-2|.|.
TGTGCCAGCAGCTCTCGGGGTACTGGAAACACCATATATTTT
CASSSRGTGNTIYF
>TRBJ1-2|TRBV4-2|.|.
TGTGCCAGCAGCCAAGAGGAGGTTGACTATGGCTACACCTTC
CASSQEEVDYGYTF
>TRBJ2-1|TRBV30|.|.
TGTGCCTGGGAGGCGGGTCAGTACAATGAGCAGTTCTTC
CAWEAGQYNEQFF
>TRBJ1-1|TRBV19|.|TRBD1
TGTGCCAGCCAGAACAGGGGCGGCAACACTGAAGCTTTCTTT
CASQNRGGNTEAFF
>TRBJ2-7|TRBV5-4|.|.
TGTGCCAGCAGCTTGGGACTAGACTACGAGCAGTACTTC
CASSLGLDYEQYF
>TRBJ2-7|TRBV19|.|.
TGTGCCAGTAGTATATCAGGGGGGACCTACGAGCAGTACTTC
CASSISGGTYEQYF
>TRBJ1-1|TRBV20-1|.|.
TGCAGTGCTAGGGATTGGGGCGAAGCTTTCTTT
CSARDWGEAFF
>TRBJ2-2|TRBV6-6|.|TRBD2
TGTGCCAGCAGGACCGGACTAGTAGGGGCCGGGGAGCTGTTTTTT
CASRTGLVGAGELFF
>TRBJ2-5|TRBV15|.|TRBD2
TGTGCCACCAGCACCGCTGGGCTAGCGGGGGAGACCCAGTACTTC
CATSTAGLAGETQYF
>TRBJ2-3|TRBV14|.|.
TGTGCCAGCAGCACCCGGGAGTACACAGATACGCAGTATTTT
CASSTREYTDTQYF
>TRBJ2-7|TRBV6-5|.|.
TGTGCCAGCAGCCTTACAGGGAGCTCCTACGAGCAGTACTTC
CASSLTGSSYEQYF
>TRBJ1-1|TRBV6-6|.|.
TGTGCCAGCAGTTACTCTCCAGAGACACATGAAGCTTTCTTT
CASSYSPETHEAFF
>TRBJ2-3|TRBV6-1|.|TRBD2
TGTGCCAGCAGTGAGAGGACTAGCGGGGGGACAGATACGCAGTATTTT
CASSERTSGGTDTQYF
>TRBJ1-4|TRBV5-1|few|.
TGCGCCAGCAGCGCGGACAGTACTAATGAAAAACTGTTTTTT
CASSADSTNEKLFF
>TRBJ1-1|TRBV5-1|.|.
TGCGCCAGCAGCTCAGCAGGGGAGCACACTGAAGCTTTCTTT
CASSSAGEHTEAFF
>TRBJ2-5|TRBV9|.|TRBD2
TGTGCCAGCAGCGTCACCCTAGCGGGAGGGGAGACCCAGTACTTC
CASSVTLAGGETQYF
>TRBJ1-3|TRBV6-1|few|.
TGTGCCAGCAGTGAGGGATGGGGCTTTGGAAACACCATATATTTT
CASSEGWGFGNTIYF
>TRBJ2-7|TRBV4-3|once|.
TGCGCCAGCAGCCTGGAAGGGACTGGATACGAGCAGTACTTC
CASSLEGTGYEQYF
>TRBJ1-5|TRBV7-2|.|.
TGTGCCAGCAGCTTATTCGGTCAGGGCAATAGTCAGCCCCAGCATTTT
CASSLFGQGNSQPQHF
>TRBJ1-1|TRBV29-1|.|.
TGCAGCGTTGGCCTAGGGGGTAAAGCTTTCTTT
CSVGLGGKAFF
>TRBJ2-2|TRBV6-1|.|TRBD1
TGTGCCAGCCCGGGACAGATCACCGGGGAGCTGTTTTTT
CASPGQITGELFF
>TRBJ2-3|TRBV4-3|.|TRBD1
TGCGCCAGCAGCCAAGGGACAGGGAGTGCAGATACGCAGTATTTT
CASSQGTGSADTQYF